This T cell receptor (beta chain) was documented in a study of blood T cell repertoires in COVID-19. Study as a whole: Some COVID-19 samples were acute and others convalescent; all came from the United States, Italy and Spain.

The authors' processing: Counts of nucleated cells, estimated from reference gene primer amplification, were obtained. Sequencing was performed with immunoSEQ multiplex PCR; in TCRdb, only in-frame clones are kept and a portion is missing. The V and J calls and clone size come from that table; D and trimming were worked out from the DNA. The table lists fewer than 150,000 clones, 88% of them singletons. Sequencing was carried out using peripheral blood. This sequence originates from a man aged 45 to 65 with active or convalescent COVID-19.

DNA of the CDR3: TGTGCCATCAGAAGGACAGGGGGGTTTGAGGGAGGGATAGCCAAAAACATTCAGTACTTC. It is translated as CAIRRTGGFEGGIAKNIQYF. The J gene is TRBJ2-4, the V gene TRBV10-3; 10 positions agree with TRBD1. The germline V gene has CDR1 ENHRY and CDR2 SYGVKD. Trimming at V came to 6 bases and at J to 0 bases, leaving 17 bases not matched to a gene. The CDR3 consists of 20 residues.